This TCR beta chain was captured in a study of blood T cell repertoires in COVID-19. This CDR3 is built from 18 residues. The V and J ends lost 3 bases and 2 bases, in that order; junction bases with no gene match: 10. Germline V gene lookup returns CDR1 SGHKS and CDR2 YYEKEE (reference sequence). Per the study methods: Estimates of nucleated cell counts were drawn from the amplification of reference gene primers. TCRdb's copy holds only in-frame clones and misses some; the assay was immunoSEQ multiplex PCR. V and J calls and clone size come straight from that table; D and trimming were deduced from the DNA. The table includes roughly 29,000 clones, 84% detected once.

The chain couples TRBV5-5 to TRBJ2-6, with 8 bases that match TRBD1. The receptor's source is a man of 80 years or more with active COVID-19. The material sequenced was peripheral blood. CDR3 residues: CASSYTGQGRTGANVLTF. The CDR3 DNA is TGTGCCAGCAGCTACACAGGACAGGGAAGAACTGGGGCCAACGTCCTGACTTTC.